This T cell receptor beta chain is drawn from a study of chemoradiotherapy in HPV16-positive cancers. General study points: Candidate HPV-specific clones and E7-related TCR motifs grew in tumor during treatment.

The assay was immunoSEQ multiplex PCR, and TCRdb's table has in-frame clones only and misses some. The data hold some 27,000 clones, with 90% to 95% observed a single time. As concerns this clone: The target antigen is unknown.

Material: blood, obtained from a patient who underwent chemoradiotherapy. The sequence was collected from a human donor with HPV-associated anogenital cancer.

The CDR3 spells CASRQGSSYEQYF. DNA for the CDR3: TGTGCCAGCAGACAGGGGTCCTCCTACGAGCAGTACTTC. The chain employs TRBV28 and TRBJ2-7; 7 bases agree with TRBD1. Germline V gene sequence: CDR1 MDHEN, CDR2 SYDVKM. J gave up 0 bases and V 6 bases, and 2 bases lay outside the gene matches. CDR3 length equals 13 residues.